This T cell receptor (beta chain) comes out of a study of OX40 agonist ivuxolimab in advanced cancers. About the research overall: In this cohort, patients received ivuxolimab, an agonistic anti-OX40 (CD134) antibody. Patients with hepatocellular carcinoma, melanoma, renal cell or head and neck cancer made up the dose-escalation patients. Having had anti-PD-1, anti-PD-L1 or anti-CTLA-4 therapy before was allowed, and more than 35% had some.

Clones were read by immunoSEQ multiplex PCR, and TCRdb kept only the in-frame ones, dropping some. The table shows tens of thousands of clones, with more than 70% occurring only once. V lost 0 bases and J lost 1, with 11 bases in between. CDR1 is SGHRS and CDR2 is YFSETQ in the germline V gene. There are 15 residues in the CDR3. This TCR was recovered from an adult with an advanced solid tumor such as melanoma, head and neck, liver or kidney cancer. The sequenced sample was CD4+ or CD8+ T cells sorted from blood, obtained in a trial of the OX40 agonist ivuxolimab. The rearrangement links TRBV5-1 to TRBJ2-7; D is uncertain. The DNA of the CDR3 is TGCGCCAGCAGCTTGGGGCCAGCCGAGTCCTACGAGCAGTACTTC. This gives the protein CASSLGPAESYEQYF.